One sample yielded the 18 T cell receptor beta chains listed below, sequenced in a study of control samples from healthy donors and cancer patients. Measured with immunoSEQ multiplex PCR; TCRdb has only the in-frame clones, and not every one. The table records some 150,000 clones, about 89% of them present only once. The sample was blood. The receptors shown here come from a man younger than 35 in good health.

The V call is TRBV21-1, the J call TRBJ1-1; the table names TRBD1, a call not compared with the DNA. TRBV21-1 is marked as a pseudogene. This CDR3 has 14 residues. The CDR3: CASSRDRMNTEAFF. CDR3 coding DNA: TGTGCCAGCAGCAGGGACAGGATGAACACTGAAGCTTTCTTT.

This clone was recorded once. This chain connects TRBV19 to TRBJ1-1; a possible D gene is TRBD1 (5 bases). V lost 2 bases to trimming and J lost 8 bases, with 12 bases between them. This CDR3 has 13 residues. Germline CDR1 and CDR2: LNHDA and SQIVND (reference sequence). CDR3 sequence (DNA): TGTGCCAGTAGTATACAGTGGCAGGGAGAAGCTTTCTTT. It encodes CASSIQWQGEAFF.

V usage is TRBV12-3 or TRBV12-4 and J usage is TRBJ1-2, with D possibly TRBD1 on 5 matching bases. Trimming pared 6 bases from V and 2 bases from J, leaving 10 bases between. The CDR3 consists of 13 residues. In nucleotides, the CDR3 is TGTGCCAGCAGCACCAGGGAAAACTATGGCTACACCTTC. Translated, it gives CASSTRENYGYTF.

The rearrangement uses TRBV6-5 and TRBJ1-2; weak D call: TRBD1 (5 bases). Trimming stripped 5 bases from V and 4 bases from J, with 14 bases between. CDR3 length equals 14 residues. Germline CDR1 is MNHEY and CDR2 is SVGAGI. The CDR3 region has the DNA TGTGCCAGCAGTAGAACTGCAGGGCGCTATGGCTACACCTTC. Its protein is CASSRTAGRYGYTF.

The sample holds one count of this clone. This chain connects TRBV3-1 (or the pseudogene TRBV3-2) to TRBJ1-4; weak D call: TRBD1 (5 bases). The CDR3 has 18 residues. Germline V lookup: CDR1 LGHDT, CDR2 YNNKEL (reference sequence). The V end was cut by 0 bases, the J end by 7 bases, with 21 bases between. CDR3 residues: CASSQDPPGKGKGEKLFF. Here the CDR3 DNA reads TGTGCCAGCAGCCAAGATCCTCCAGGGAAGGGTAAAGGTGAAAAACTGTTTTTT.

The V and J genes are TRBV5-1 and TRBJ2-2, with D tentatively TRBD1 (6 bases). The CDR3 spans 14 residues. Germline lookup yields CDR1 SGHRS and CDR2 YFSETQ. Trimming stripped 0 bases from V and 3 bases from J, with 6 bases between. The CDR3 region has the DNA TGCGCCAGCAGCTTGGCAGGGGACACCGGGGAGCTGTTTTTT. Amino acids: CASSLAGDTGELFF.

The chain couples TRBV19 to TRBJ1-2; D is perhaps TRBD1 (5 bases). V lost 3 bases and J lost 7, with 21 bases in between. The germline V gene has CDR1 LNHDA and CDR2 SQIVND (reference sequence). This CDR3 is built from 16 residues. CDR3 residues: CASSITGANPGIGYTF. DNA of the CDR3: TGTGCCAGTAGTATCACGGGAGCCAACCCAGGGATTGGCTACACCTTC.

V usage is TRBV6-5 and J usage is TRBJ2-3, with D perhaps matching TRBD1 (5 bases). The germline CDR1 and CDR2 sequences are MNHEY and SVGAGI. V lost 6 bases and J 1 base, leaving 11 bases between the germline ends. CDR3 size: 14 residues. The CDR3 DNA follows: TGTGCCAGCAGGGAGACAGCAGGCACAGATACGCAGTATTTT. This gives the protein CASRETAGTDTQYF.

This clone was detected once. J is TRBJ1-1 and V is TRBV28; D is ambiguous. This CDR3 contains 14 residues. Germline values: CDR1 MDHEN, CDR2 SYDVKM. V was clipped by 5 bases and J by 4 bases, with 14 bases between them. The CDR3, as DNA: TGTGCCAGCAGTCCCCCGAGGGTGGGCACTGAAGCTTTCTTT. Translation: CASSPPRVGTEAFF.

J is TRBJ2-5 and V is TRBV10-3, with D possibly being TRBD1 (5 bases). Germline-derived CDR1 and CDR2 are ENHRY and SYGVKD. Trimming shortened V by 2 bases and J by 5 bases, and 12 bases separated the two germline ends. This CDR3 spans 14 amino acids. This CDR3 reads CAISENRGRETQYF. The DNA of the CDR3 is TGTGCCATCAGTGAGAATAGGGGCCGGGAGACCCAGTACTTC.

As concerns this clone: This CDR3 is also generated by other DNA sequences in the sample. This chain uses TRBV19 with TRBJ2-7; D could derive from TRBD1 or TRBD2 (5 bases each). The CDR3 totals 13 residues. CDR1 and CDR2 from the germline V gene are LNHDA and SQIVND (reference sequence). Trimming took off 6 bases at V and 3 bases at J, with 12 bases between the two ends. CDR3 sequence reads: CASSPSGGYEQYF. CDR3 coding DNA: TGTGCCAGTAGCCCCTCTGGGGGCTACGAGCAGTACTTC.

The CDR3 is CASSYSHKPPTSGGPYEQYF. DNA of the CDR3: TGTGCCAGCAGTTACTCCCACAAGCCGCCAACTAGCGGGGGGCCCTACGAGCAGTACTTC. The V gene is TRBV6-2 or TRBV6-3, the J gene TRBJ2-7; 12 nucleotides agree with TRBD2. CDR1 is MNHEY and CDR2 is SVGEGT in the germline V gene. The CDR3 loop spans 20 amino acids. V lost 0 bases, J lost 2 bases, and 14 bases stayed unmatched.

The sample holds one count of this clone. The chain recombines TRBV7-9 with TRBJ1-5; D is unresolved. V was clipped by 1 base and J by 3 bases, with 4 bases between them. The CDR3 is 13 residues long. Germline values: CDR1 SEHNR, CDR2 FQNEAQ (reference sequence). CDR3 sequence reads: CASSLGFNQPQHF. The CDR3 nucleotides read TGTGCCAGCAGCTTAGGCTTCAATCAGCCCCAGCATTTT.

The chain joins TRBV11-3 to TRBJ1-1, with D maybe TRBD1 (6 bases). With 5 bases removed from V and 3 bases from J, the gap between germline ends came to 7 bases. Germline V lookup: CDR1 SGHNT, CDR2 YENEEA. This CDR3 is built from 12 residues. CDR3 in amino acids: CASSRGDTEAFF. CDR3 bases: TGTGCCAGCAGCAGGGGGGACACTGAAGCTTTCTTT.

The chain links TRBV6-5 to TRBJ2-7, with unresolved D. CDR1 MNHEY and CDR2 SVGAGI come from the germline V gene. This CDR3 has 11 amino acids. V shed 7 bases and J shed 3 bases, with 7 bases lying between them. DNA for the CDR3: TGTGCCAGCACCTACAACTACGAGCAGTACTTC. Protein product: CASTYNYEQYF.

This clone has just one count. J is TRBJ1-5 and V is TRBV19, with D possibly matching TRBD1 (5 bases). CDR3 length equals 15 residues. CDR1 and CDR2 from the germline V gene are LNHDA and SQIVND (reference sequence). Trimming stripped 5 bases from V and 0 bases from J, with 11 bases between. Here the CDR3 DNA reads TGTGCCAGTAGTTTGGCAGGGTATAGCAATCAGCCCCAGCATTTT. This codes for CASSLAGYSNQPQHF. Drawing the rest from reference TRBV19 and TRBJ1-5, the complete variable domain is DGGITQSPKYLFRKEGQNVTLSCEQNLNHDAMYWYRQDPGQGLRLIYYSQIVNDFQKGDIAEGYSVSREKKESFPLTVTSAQKNPTAFYLCASSLAGYSNQPQHFGDGTRLSIL.

The genes are TRBV5-5 and TRBJ2-5; the match to TRBD1 covers 7 bases. The V and J ends lost 0 bases and 9 bases, in that order; junction bases with no gene match: 14. The CDR3 runs to 16 residues. Germline V gene data show CDR1 as SGHKS and CDR2 as YYEKEE (reference sequence). The CDR3 loop reads CASSLGVGGEVEAQYF. DNA for the CDR3: TGTGCCAGCAGCTTGGGAGTAGGGGGCGAGGTGGAGGCCCAGTACTTC.

The rearrangement joins TRBV28 to TRBJ1-6, with 7 bases that match TRBD1. This CDR3 is built from 14 residues. V lost 7 bases and J lost 5; bases outside the gene matches: 5. Germline CDR1 reads MDHEN; CDR2 reads SYDVKM. The CDR3 sequence: CASTSGQNNSPLHF. The CDR3 DNA follows: TGTGCCAGCACCTCGGGACAGAATAATTCACCCCTCCACTTT.